Each of the 24 T cell receptor beta chains below was sequenced from the same sample in a study of blood T cell repertoires in COVID-19. Repertoires were generated with immunoSEQ multiplex PCR, while TCRdb's copy carries only in-frame clones and drops some. The table lists approximately 90,000 clones, about 85% of them singletons, with 35% to 45% in the top ten. Input material: peripheral blood. The receptors originated from a man at least 80 years old with acute or convalescent COVID-19.

This chain connects TRBV7-2 to TRBJ2-4; tentative D call: TRBD2 (6 bases). Trimming removed 5 bases at V and 9 bases at J, with 14 bases between. The CDR3 is 13 residues long. Germline CDR1 reads SGHTA; CDR2 reads FQGNSA. CDR3 in DNA: TGTGCCAGCAGCCTCAATGCGGGGTCCATTCAGTACTTC. Translation: CASSLNAGSIQYF.

The V call is TRBV28, the J call TRBJ1-5; TRBD1 might be the D (5 bases). Trimming stripped 5 bases from V and 2 bases from J, with 16 bases between. Germline V CDR1 and CDR2: MDHEN, SYDVKM. There are 16 residues in the CDR3. The CDR3 DNA reads as TGTGCCAGCAGTCCCTCGGTGGGCAGGGGCAATCAGCCCCAGCATTTT. This translates into CASSPSVGRGNQPQHF. Using reference TRBV28 and TRBJ1-5 for the parts outside the CDR3, the full variable domain is DVKVTQSSRYLVKRTGEKVFLECVQDMDHENMFWYRQDPGLGLRLIYFSYDVKMKEKGDIPEGYSVSREKKERFSLILESASTNQTSMYLCASSPSVGRGNQPQHFGDGTRLSIL.

The chain uses TRBV5-1 and TRBJ1-4, with 7 bases fitting TRBD1. CDR1 is SGHRS and CDR2 is YFSETQ in the germline V gene. Trimming took 1 base from V and 7 from J; bases not matched to a gene: 7. The CDR3 has 15 amino acids. CDR3 residues: CASSLQGEDFEKLFF. The CDR3 DNA follows: TGCGCCAGCAGCTTGCAGGGGGAAGACTTTGAAAAACTGTTTTTT.

This chain links TRBV19 with TRBJ1-1; possible D gene TRBD1, 6 bases. Germline values: CDR1 LNHDA, CDR2 SQIVND (reference sequence). The CDR3 has 14 amino acids. The germline V and J ends were trimmed by 3 bases and 1 base, with 9 bases remaining between them. CDR3 in amino acids: CASSIADRNTEAFF. The CDR3 DNA reads as TGTGCCAGTAGTATCGCGGACAGGAACACTGAAGCTTTCTTT.

The chain carries TRBV28 and TRBJ2-7; tentative D call: TRBD1 (5 bases). Germline V gives CDR1 MDHEN, CDR2 SYDVKM. The CDR3 sequence is 14 residues long. Trimming stripped 6 bases from V and 3 bases from J, with 15 bases between. The CDR3 reads CASSQGNAHYEQYF. In DNA, the CDR3 is TGTGCCAGCAGCCAGGGCAATGCTCACTACGAGCAGTACTTC. The full variable domain, in which reference TRBV28 and TRBJ2-7 provide the parts outside the CDR3, is DVKVTQSSRYLVKRTGEKVFLECVQDMDHENMFWYRQDPGLGLRLIYFSYDVKMKEKGDIPEGYSVSREKKERFSLILESASTNQTSMYLCASSQGNAHYEQYFGPGTRLTVT.

The chain uses TRBV14 and TRBJ1-4; TRBD1 matches 7 bases. The J segment lost 4 bases and the V segment lost 5 bases, leaving 7 bases of the junction unmatched. The CDR3 extends over 15 amino acids. The germline V gene encodes CDR1 SGHDN and CDR2 FVKESK. CDR3 loop: CASSSGTDHNEKLFF. The DNA of the CDR3 is TGTGCCAGCAGCTCCGGGACAGACCATAATGAAAAACTGTTTTTT.

The V call is TRBV27, the J call TRBJ2-1, with 7 positions matching TRBD2. Germline values: CDR1 MNHEY, CDR2 SMNVEV (reference sequence). The CDR3 runs 16 residues. J gave up 3 bases and V 3 bases, and 8 bases lay outside the gene matches. CDR3 protein: CASSFPSGKGYNEQFF. The CDR3 DNA sequence: TGTGCCAGCAGTTTTCCGAGCGGGAAGGGCTACAATGAGCAGTTCTTC.

The DNA of the CDR3 is TGTGCCAGCAGTGTCCTAGGGGCTACGAGGATAAACACCGGGGAGCTGTTTTTT. It translates to CASSVLGATRINTGELFF. The V gene is TRBV6-1, the J gene TRBJ2-2; TRBD1 might be the D (5 bases). The CDR3 loop spans 18 amino acids. Germline values: CDR1 MNHNS, CDR2 SASEGT. V was trimmed by 4 bases and J by 2 bases, leaving 20 bases between them.

This sequence joins TRBV27 and TRBJ1-6, with 9 bases aligning to TRBD1. The trim removed 5 bases at V and 0 bases at J, leaving 11 bases unmatched. There are 19 residues in the CDR3. Germline CDR1 is MNHEY and CDR2 is SMNVEV (reference sequence). CDR3 region: CASSPGQGIQFSYNSPLHF. Here the CDR3 DNA reads TGTGCCAGCAGTCCGGGACAGGGAATCCAATTCTCCTATAATTCACCCCTCCACTTT.

This rearrangement joins TRBV7-9 to TRBJ1-6; a possible D gene is TRBD1 (5 bases). The CDR3 spans 15 residues. Trimming removed 5 bases from V and 6 bases from J, with 14 bases in between. CDR1 is SEHNR and CDR2 is FQNEAQ in the germline V gene (reference sequence). Written as DNA, the CDR3 is TGTGCCAGCAGCGATAATCCAGGGTTTAATTCACCCCTCCACTTT. It translates to CASSDNPGFNSPLHF.

The chain has TRBV14 and TRBJ1-6; 8 bases fit TRBD1. The ends lost 4 bases at V and 9 bases at J; junction bases unmatched: 8. Per germline, CDR1 SGHDN and CDR2 FVKESK. The CDR3 contains 15 residues. CDR3 protein: CASSPRTGMFSPLHF. In DNA form, the CDR3 reads TGTGCCAGCAGCCCCCGGACAGGGATGTTTTCACCCCTCCACTTT.

This chain's CDR3 is CASSQDLSGSWAGELFF. CDR3 in DNA: TGTGCCAGCAGCCAAGATCTAAGCGGGAGTTGGGCCGGGGAGCTGTTTTTT. The gene calls are TRBV3-1 (or the pseudogene TRBV3-2) and TRBJ2-2, with 8 bases aligning to TRBD2. The CDR3 is 17 amino acids. With V trimmed by 0 bases and J by 6 bases, 9 bases remained unmatched. The germline gives CDR1 LGHDT, CDR2 YNNKEL (reference sequence).

Here the CDR3 reads CASSQVGGQVWEQYF. For the CDR3, the DNA is TGTGCCAGCAGCCAAGTAGGGGGCCAAGTATGGGAGCAGTACTTC. V and J are TRBV14 and TRBJ2-7, with 7 bases that match TRBD1. After removal of 1 base from V and 7 bases from J, the junction contained 10 bases not matched to a gene. CDR1 SGHDN and CDR2 FVKESK come from the germline V gene. This CDR3 contains 15 residues.

The chain employs TRBV6-6 and TRBJ1-1; tentative D call: TRBD1 (5 bases). Trimming took 2 bases from V and 3 from J, leaving 16 bases between them. From germline, CDR1 is MNHNY and CDR2 SVGAGI (reference sequence). CDR3 length: 16 amino acids. This CDR3 reads CASSYGGGRAYTEAFF. CDR3 bases: TGTGCCAGCAGTTACGGCGGGGGGAGAGCGTACACTGAAGCTTTCTTT.

The chain has TRBV5-1 and TRBJ1-1, with TRBD1 identical over 7 bases. Germline loops: CDR1 SGHRS, CDR2 YFSETQ. V lost 4 bases to trimming and J lost 1 base; unmatched junction nucleotides: 7. This CDR3 is built from 15 residues. CDR3 residues: CASSPPDRPNTEAFF. The CDR3 DNA reads as TGCGCCAGCAGCCCACCGGACAGGCCGAACACTGAAGCTTTCTTT.

The J gene is TRBJ2-7, the V gene TRBV29-1; 10 nucleotides agree with TRBD1. CDR1 SQVTM and CDR2 ANQGSEA come from the germline V gene. V lost 6 bases to trimming and J lost 2 bases; unmatched junction nucleotides: 7. The CDR3 loop spans 14 amino acids. Here the CDR3 reads CSVVGTGVTYEQYF. The CDR3 bases are TGCAGCGTGGTCGGGACAGGGGTCACCTACGAGCAGTACTTC.

This rearrangement joins TRBV27 to TRBJ2-5, with D maybe TRBD1 (6 bases). The V gene lost 5 bases and the J gene lost 7 bases, with 14 bases spanning the gap. Per germline, CDR1 MNHEY and CDR2 SMNVEV (reference sequence). The CDR3 has 13 residues. The DNA of the CDR3 is TGTGCCAGCAGTGCCTCGACAGGCGGGACCCAGTACTTC. This codes for CASSASTGGTQYF.

The rearrangement uses TRBV28 and TRBJ1-6, with TRBD1 as a possible D gene (6 bases). Deletions cut 5 bases from V and 10 bases from J, with 18 bases between. This CDR3 is 15 amino acids long. CDR1 MDHEN and CDR2 SYDVKM come from the germline V gene. Here the CDR3 reads CASSPSAGVSSPLHF. In DNA form, the CDR3 reads TGTGCCAGCAGTCCCTCGGCAGGGGTTAGCTCACCCCTCCACTTT.

The genes are TRBV6-5 and TRBJ2-7, with TRBD2 matching over 7 bases. This CDR3 comprises 13 residues. V dropped 6 bases and J dropped 5; count of bases not matched to a gene: 7. The germline CDR1 and CDR2 sequences are MNHEY and SVGAGI. The CDR3 nucleotides are TGTGCCAGCAGATGGACTAGTCCTAACGAGCAGTACTTC. Protein sequence: CASRWTSPNEQYF.

The chain combines TRBV9 with TRBJ1-1; 10 positions agree with TRBD1. CDR1 SGDLS and CDR2 YYNGEE come from the germline V gene. The junction had 4 bases not matched to a gene; V was cut back by 4 bases and J by 1 base. CDR3 length equals 15 residues. The CDR3 coding sequence is TGTGCCAGCAGCCCAAGGACAGGGGGGAACACTGAAGCTTTCTTT. Translating gives CASSPRTGGNTEAFF.

The J gene is TRBJ2-7, the V gene TRBV3-1 (or the pseudogene TRBV3-2); perhaps TRBD2 as D (6 bases). Germline CDR1 reads LGHDT; CDR2 reads YNNKEL (reference sequence). The CDR3 sequence is 15 residues long. V dropped 6 bases and J dropped 3 bases, with 18 bases sitting between them. The chain's CDR3 is CASSPVSGTFYEQYF. The CDR3 bases are TGTGCCAGCAGTCCCGTTAGCGGAACTTTCTACGAGCAGTACTTC.

The chain links TRBV6-5 to TRBJ1-3; D perhaps matches TRBD1 (5 bases). The germline gives CDR1 MNHEY, CDR2 SVGAGI. Trimming left V 2 bases short and J 2 bases short, with 10 bases between. The CDR3 runs to 15 residues. The CDR3 sequence: CASSYRGSAGNTIYF. For the CDR3, the DNA is TGTGCCAGCAGTTACCGGGGGTCTGCTGGAAACACCATATATTTT.

The chain joins TRBV7-3 to TRBJ2-7, with D perhaps matching TRBD2 (5 bases). Trimming stripped 8 bases from V and 3 bases from J, with 17 bases between. Germline-derived CDR1 and CDR2 are SGHTA and FQGTGA. The CDR3 covers 14 residues. The CDR3 loop is CASSRGGSNYEQYF. For the CDR3, the DNA is TGTGCCAGCTCCCGCGGAGGATCAAACTACGAGCAGTACTTC.

CDR3 bases: TGCGCCAGCAACTCGGGAGGGGGAAATGAGCAGTTCTTC. It translates to CASNSGGGNEQFF. The chain recombines TRBV5-1 with TRBJ2-1, with TRBD2 matching 8 bases. CDR3 length: 13 amino acids. Trimming removed 6 bases from V and 7 bases from J; junction bases left unmatched: 6. Germline assignment: CDR1 SGHRS and CDR2 YFSETQ.